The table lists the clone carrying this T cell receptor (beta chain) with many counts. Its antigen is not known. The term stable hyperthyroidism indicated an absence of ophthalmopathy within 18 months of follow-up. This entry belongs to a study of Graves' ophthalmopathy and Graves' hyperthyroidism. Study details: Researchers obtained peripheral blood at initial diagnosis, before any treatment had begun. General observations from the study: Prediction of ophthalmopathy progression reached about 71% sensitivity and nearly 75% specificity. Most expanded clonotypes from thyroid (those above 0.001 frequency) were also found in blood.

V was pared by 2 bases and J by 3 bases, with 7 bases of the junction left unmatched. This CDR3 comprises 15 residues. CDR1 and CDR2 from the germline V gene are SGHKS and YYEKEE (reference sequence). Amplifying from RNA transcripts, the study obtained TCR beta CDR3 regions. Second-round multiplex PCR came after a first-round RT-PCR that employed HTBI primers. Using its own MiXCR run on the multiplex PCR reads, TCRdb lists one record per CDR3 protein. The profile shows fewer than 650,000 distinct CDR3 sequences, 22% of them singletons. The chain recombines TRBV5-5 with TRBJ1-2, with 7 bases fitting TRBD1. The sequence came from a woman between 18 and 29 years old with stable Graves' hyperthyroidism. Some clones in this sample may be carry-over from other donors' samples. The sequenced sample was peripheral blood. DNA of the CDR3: TGTGCCAGCAGCTTAGTCCTCAGGGGGGACTATGGCTACACCTTC. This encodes CASSLVLRGDYGYTF.